This record concerns one T cell receptor beta chain sequence. The data derive from a study of blood T cell repertoires in COVID-19. The CDR3 covers 14 residues. V lost 4 bases and J 2 bases, leaving 11 bases between the germline ends. The germline gives CDR1 SEHNR, CDR2 FQNEAQ (reference sequence). The study recruited people aged about 18 to 95 years across approximately 23 US areas. Method: immunoSEQ multiplex PCR; TCRdb's copy keeps in-frame clones and lacks some. The table includes some 260,000 clones, approximately 79% detected once. The source of this sequence is a man aged 25 to 40 with acute COVID-19. The rearrangement joins TRBV7-9 to TRBJ1-1; D call uncertain. Sequencing used PBMCs or T cells enriched from blood (not recorded which). DNA for the CDR3: TGTGCCAGCAGCTCAACGGGTAGAAACACTGAAGCTTTCTTT. It yields the protein CASSSTGRNTEAFF.